A selection of T cell receptor beta chains follows, all from one sample in a study of patients and donors after allogeneic stem cell transplantation. TCRdb recomputed calls from the RT-PCR reads with MiXCR, one row per CDR3 protein. The sample lists approximately 250,000 distinct CDR3 sequences, about 14% occurring once. Sequencing was done on a sample of blood, either unsorted or a sorted T cell fraction (not recorded which). The receptors were sampled from a human donor who was either an allogeneic HSCT recipient or a stem cell or donor lymphocyte infusion donor (not recorded which). It is not recorded whose cells these are; they may come from a transplant donor. Both conserved end residues are part of each CDR3. A D gene is named only where the DNA matches it firmly. Clone size is given for some rows only: seen once, a few or many times, or a class if the clone is expanded.

CDR3: CASSPTGTFTDTQYF; DNA: TGTGCCAGCAGCCCAACTGGGACCTTCACAGATACGCAGTATTTT; size: many; J: TRBJ2-3; D: .; V: TRBV7-3
CDR3: CASSPGTGQNTEAFF; DNA: TGTGCCAGCTCACCAGGCACAGGCCAAAACACTGAAGCTTTCTTT; size: few; J: TRBJ1-1; D: .; V: TRBV18
CDR3: CASSIGRMSSYEQYF; DNA: TGCGCCAGCAGCATAGGACGGATGTCCTCCTACGAGCAGTACTTC; size: .; J: TRBJ2-7; D: .; V: TRBV5-1
CDR3: CASSPPGTGSGNTIYF; DNA: TGTGCCAGCAGCCCGCCCGGGACAGGGTCTGGAAACACCATATATTTT; size: .; J: TRBJ1-3; D: TRBD1; V: TRBV3-1
CDR3: CASSFRLMSGANVLTF; DNA: TGTGCCAGCAGTTTCAGACTCATGTCTGGGGCCAACGTCCTGACTTTC; size: many; J: TRBJ2-6; D: .; V: TRBV6-5
CDR3: CSAPLREFHEQFF; DNA: TGCAGTGCGCCTTTGCGGGAGTTCCATGAGCAGTTCTTC; size: few; J: TRBJ2-1; D: TRBD2; V: TRBV20-1
CDR3: CASSYKVPFETQYF; DNA: TGTGCCAGCAGTTATAAGGTTCCGTTCGAGACCCAGTACTTC; size: few; J: TRBJ2-5; D: .; V: TRBV6-5
CDR3: CASRPRQGDTEAFF; DNA: TGTGCCAGCAGACCCCGACAGGGGGACACTGAAGCTTTCTTT; size: .; J: TRBJ1-1; D: TRBD1; V: TRBV7-9
CDR3: CASSMGTGDLSNQPQHF; DNA: TGTGCCAGCAGTATGGGGACAGGGGACCTTAGCAATCAGCCCCAGCATTTT; size: few; J: TRBJ1-5; D: TRBD1; V: TRBV12-3/TRBV12-4
CDR3: CSVERTGGNNEQFF; DNA: TGCAGCGTCGAACGGACAGGGGGCAACAATGAGCAGTTCTTC; size: many; J: TRBJ2-1; D: TRBD1; V: TRBV29-1